This entry features one T cell receptor beta chain sequence. The antigen is not known. Germline V gene data show CDR1 as SGHTA and CDR2 as FQGNSA. V dropped 1 base and J dropped 5 bases, with 11 bases sitting between them. The CDR3 extends over 14 amino acids. For the second PCR, which ran for about 6 to 11 cycles, a sample-barcoded 5' primer and a J-beta primer mix were used. Each CDR3 protein gets one entry after TCRdb re-called the 5' RACE reads with MiXCR. The sample has some 1.5 million distinct CDR3 sequences; about 30% are singletons. This entry belongs to a study of blood T cells in healthy people across ages. Findings of the study overall: The fall in TCR beta diversity per million T cells was roughly linear with age.

This clonotype originated in a woman aged 30 to 39 in good health. Sequenced material: blood. The chain uses TRBV7-2 and TRBJ1-1; no clear D gene. The CDR3 DNA sequence: TGTGCCAGCAGCTTAGGCGTCAGCGGGACTGAAGCTTTCTTT. This codes for CASSLGVSGTEAFF.